These 20 T cell receptor beta chains were sequenced from one sample in a study of blood T cells in healthy people across ages. A J-beta primer mix and a sample-barcoded 5' primer were used in a second PCR of roughly 7 to 12 cycles. TCRdb used MiXCR to reprocess the 5' RACE reads, holding one entry per CDR3 protein. The sample shows around 2 million distinct CDR3 sequences, about two fifths of them seen only once. The source material was blood. These receptors originate from a human donor in good health.

This clonotype turned up a few times. The chain links TRBV7-9 to TRBJ2-7; 7 positions match TRBD1. This CDR3 has 13 residues. Germline loops: CDR1 SEHNR, CDR2 FQNEAQ (reference sequence). Losses at the gene ends were 8 bases for V and 2 bases for J; bases not matched to a gene: 6. In DNA form, the CDR3 reads TGTGCCAGCGGACAGGTACTAACCTACGAGCAGTACTTC. This encodes CASGQVLTYEQYF.

As regards this clonotype: It may be a read error: a sequence one base away is much more abundant. The chain is built from TRBV28 and TRBJ1-5; possible D gene TRBD1, 5 bases. Germline V lookup: CDR1 MDHEN, CDR2 SYDVKM. CDR3 length equals 16 residues. V was trimmed by 6 bases and J by 0 bases, leaving 15 bases between them. CDR3: CASRNRHRYSNQPQHF. The CDR3 DNA reads as TGTGCCAGCAGGAATCGACACAGGTATAGCAATCAGCCCCAGCATTTT.

This clonotype was counted between two and nine times. The chain couples TRBV10-3 to TRBJ1-1; D ambiguous. Between the trimmed V and J ends, which lost 3 bases and 7 bases, there was a span of 15 bases. The V gene's germline CDR1 is ENHRY and CDR2 SYGVKD. The CDR3 is made up of 14 amino acids. This chain's CDR3 is CAISDRGRTGEAFF. As DNA, the CDR3 is TGTGCCATCAGTGATCGGGGTCGGACCGGTGAAGCTTTCTTT.

This clonotype was seen only a few times. For the CDR3, the DNA is TGTGCCAGCAGCTACAGGGCGCGGACCCAGTACTTC. This sequence encodes CASSYRARTQYF. This chain links TRBV11-2 with TRBJ2-5, with a weak D call TRBD1 (6 bases). The CDR3 totals 12 residues. Looked up from germline, CDR1 is SGHAT and CDR2 is FQNNGV. The ends were cut back, 4 bases at V and 7 bases at J, with 10 bases in the middle.

V is TRBV12-3 or TRBV12-4 and J is TRBJ1-5; 7 positions agree with TRBD1. The ends lost 7 bases at V and 4 bases at J; junction bases unmatched: 10. This CDR3 spans 15 amino acids. For the CDR3, the DNA is TGTGCCAGCACCCCAGACAGGGCGATTAATCAGCCCCAGCATTTT. Encoded protein: CASTPDRAINQPQHF.

The chain is built from TRBV12-3 or TRBV12-4 and TRBJ1-1; D remains unclear. CDR3 size: 13 residues. The ends were cut back, 3 bases at V and 3 bases at J, with 8 bases in the middle. The CDR3 region is CASSFNRYTEAFF. The CDR3 coding sequence is TGTGCCAGCAGTTTCAACCGATACACTGAAGCTTTCTTT.

This chain connects TRBV20-1 to TRBJ2-5; no clear D. V lost 4 bases, J lost 1 base, and 7 bases lay in between. The germline V gene encodes CDR1 DFQATT and CDR2 SNEGSKA (reference sequence). This CDR3 region has 12 residues. The DNA for the CDR3 is TGCAGTGCTACGTGGTCCCAAGAGACCCAGTACTTC. Amino acid sequence: CSATWSQETQYF.

The V gene is TRBV20-1, the J gene TRBJ2-5; TRBD2 aligns across 12 bases. Germline CDR1 is DFQATT and CDR2 is SNEGSKA (reference sequence). The V segment lost 2 bases and the J segment 2 bases; nucleotides outside the gene matches: 6. The CDR3 covers 16 residues. CDR3 DNA sequence: TGCAGTGCTAGACCCGGACTAGCGGGGTTACAAGAGACCCAGTACTTC. The encoded protein is CSARPGLAGLQETQYF.

The chain employs TRBV28 and TRBJ1-1; D is possibly TRBD1 (5 bases). Germline CDR1 reads MDHEN; CDR2 reads SYDVKM. V lost 6 bases and J lost 3, with 23 bases in between. The CDR3 loop spans 17 amino acids. The CDR3 reads CASSQFPSGSVDTEAFF. Here the CDR3 DNA reads TGTGCCAGCAGCCAATTCCCCTCAGGGAGTGTGGACACTGAAGCTTTCTTT.

The genes are TRBV7-9 and TRBJ2-7; D perhaps matches TRBD2 (5 bases). V was clipped by 4 bases and J by 4 bases, with 23 bases between them. Germline V CDR1 and CDR2: SEHNR, FQNEAQ (reference sequence). This CDR3 spans 17 amino acids. This CDR3 reads CASSSLRTGISGYEQYF. For the CDR3, the DNA is TGTGCCAGCAGCTCGCTTAGGACCGGGATCTCAGGATACGAGCAGTACTTC.

The genes are TRBV12-3 or TRBV12-4 and TRBJ2-4, with 12 bases identical to TRBD2. The J call is uncertain, as TRBJ2-7 better fits the DNA end. The CDR3 is 16 residues long. CDR3 coding DNA: TGTGCCAGCAGTTCATTACGACTAGCGGGAGCGTACGAGCAGTACTTC. It encodes CASSSLRLAGAYEQYF.

The chain recombines TRBV12-3 or TRBV12-4 with TRBJ1-1; D is undetermined. There are 11 residues in the CDR3. Trimming stripped 7 bases from V and 4 bases from J, with 7 bases between. In nucleotides, the CDR3 is TGTGCCAGCACAGATGGCACTGAAGCTTTCTTT. Translated, it gives CASTDGTEAFF.

This clonotype was counted between two and nine times. The rearrangement uses TRBV5-1 and TRBJ2-1; no definite D call. This CDR3 has 15 residues. V was cut by 5 bases and J by 1 base, with 13 bases left in between. CDR1 and CDR2 from the germline V gene are SGHRS and YFSETQ. The CDR3 bases are TGCGCCAGCAGAGCTGACGATCGGTCCTACAATGAGCAGTTCTTC. As protein: CASRADDRSYNEQFF.

There are a few counts of this clonotype. V and J are TRBV29-1 and TRBJ1-3; D not resolved. Trimming cost V 5 bases and J 0 bases, with 8 bases left between them. This CDR3 contains 13 residues. Germline V gives CDR1 SQVTM, CDR2 ANQGSEA. The DNA for the CDR3 is TGCAGCGTTACCGGGTACTCTGGAAACACCATATATTTT. This sequence encodes CSVTGYSGNTIYF.

This chain joins TRBV6-7 and TRBJ1-5, with 7 nucleotides matching TRBD1. TRBV6-7 is annotated as an ORF whose role is uncertain. The CDR3 totals 15 residues. V was pared by 6 bases and J by 5 bases, with 10 bases of the junction left unmatched. As DNA, the CDR3 is TGTGCCAGCAGCCACGCGACAGGGAGTCATCAGCCCCAGCATTTT. Amino acid sequence: CASSHATGSHQPQHF.

This chain joins TRBV6-6 and TRBJ2-7; D ambiguous. This CDR3 contains 12 residues. Germline V CDR1 and CDR2: MNHNY, SVGAGI (reference sequence). Trimming took 2 bases from V and 7 from J, leaving 9 bases between them. As DNA, the CDR3 is TGTGCCAGCAGTTACGTCCGGCAAGAGCAGTACTTC. Translating it yields CASSYVRQEQYF.

The chain employs TRBV7-9 and TRBJ1-1, with D possibly TRBD1 on 5 matching bases. V lost 5 bases to trimming and J lost 5 bases, with 18 bases between them. This CDR3 has 15 amino acids. Germline CDR1 SEHNR, CDR2 FQNEAQ (reference sequence). CDR3 bases: TGTGCCAGCAGCCCGGTGGGGGGGGTTCTTACTGAAGCTTTCTTT. This codes for CASSPVGGVLTEAFF. Supplemented by reference TRBV7-9 and TRBJ1-1, the full variable domain reads DTGVSQNPRHKITKRGQNVTFRCDPISEHNRLYWYRQTLGQGPEFLTYFQNEAQLEKSRLLSDRFSAERPKGSFSTLEIQRTEQGDSAMYLCASSPVGGVLTEAFFGQGTRLTVV.

There are a few counts of this clonotype. The rearrangement uses TRBV4-1 and TRBJ1-2, with D tentatively TRBD1 (5 bases). The CDR3 extends over 15 amino acids. The V and J ends lost 0 bases and 4 bases respectively, with 12 bases between them. Germline-derived CDR1 and CDR2 are MGHRA and YSYEKL. CDR3 bases: TGCGCCAGCAGCCAAGATTGGCCGGGGGTCTATGGCTACACCTTC. This sequence encodes CASSQDWPGVYGYTF.

A word on this clonotype: The junction and the germline gene differ at one end; a read error may be behind it. This rearrangement joins TRBV3-1 to TRBJ1-2; possibly TRBD1 for D (5 bases). Germline loops: CDR1 LGHDT, CDR2 YNNKEL (reference sequence). The CDR3 is 15 amino acids. The CDR3 DNA reads as TGTGCCGGCAGCCATCCAACCAAGGGGCGTAGTGGCTACACCTTC. Encoded protein: CAGSHPTKGRSGYTF.

This chain uses TRBV3-1 with TRBJ1-2, with TRBD1 identical over 7 bases. Germline trimming cut 4 bases from V and 6 bases from J; bases unmatched to any gene: 8. CDR1 and CDR2 (germline): LGHDT, YNNKEL (reference sequence). CDR3 length: 14 residues. The CDR3 here is CASSPQGQIHGYTF. The DNA for the CDR3 is TGTGCCAGCAGCCCGCAGGGACAGATCCATGGCTACACCTTC.